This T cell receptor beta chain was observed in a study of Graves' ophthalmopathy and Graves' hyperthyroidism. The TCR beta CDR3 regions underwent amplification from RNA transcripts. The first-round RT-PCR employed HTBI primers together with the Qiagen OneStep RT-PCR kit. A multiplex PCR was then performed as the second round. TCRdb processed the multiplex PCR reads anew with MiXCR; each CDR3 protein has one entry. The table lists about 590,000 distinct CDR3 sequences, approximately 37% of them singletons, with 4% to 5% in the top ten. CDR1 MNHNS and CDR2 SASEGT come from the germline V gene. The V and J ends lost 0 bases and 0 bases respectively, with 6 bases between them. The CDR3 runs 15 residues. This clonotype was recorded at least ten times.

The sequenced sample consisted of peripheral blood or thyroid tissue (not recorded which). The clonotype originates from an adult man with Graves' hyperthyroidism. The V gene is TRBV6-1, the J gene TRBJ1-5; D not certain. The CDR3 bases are TGTGCCAGCAGTGAAGCTTGGGGTAGCAATCAGCCCCAGCATTTT. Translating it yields CASSEAWGSNQPQHF.